This is a list of T cell receptor beta chains from one sample in a study of CD8 T cells in ankylosing spondylitis. TCRdb re-analysed the 5' RACE reads in MiXCR, keeping a single row per CDR3 protein. This table holds 200,000 to 300,000 distinct CDR3 sequences, roughly a tenth found once. Material: blood, either unsorted or a sorted T cell fraction (not recorded which). All receptors come from a male donor with ankylosing spondylitis or in good health (not recorded which). CDR3s leave out the opening cysteine and the closing phenylalanine or tryptophan.

v_gene	j_gene	CDR3aa
TRBV12-3/TRBV12-4	TRBJ2-3	VSSPLRGSTDTQY
TRBV25-1	TRBJ2-7	ASTSDISEQY
TRBV5-1	TRBJ2-3	ASSLSAGATDTQY
TRBV3-1	TRBJ1-1	ASSFQGNTEAF
TRBV12-3/TRBV12-4	TRBJ2-2	ASRPVGAGGAGELF
TRBV29-1	TRBJ2-1	SVEDLEEGTMMQF
TRBV25-1	TRBJ2-3	ASRRDTDTQY
TRBV20-1	TRBJ2-3	SARVTGVTDTQY
TRBV21-1	TRBJ1-1	ASSKSPGAGTEAF
TRBV20-1	TRBJ1-2	SARDFEHGYT
TRBV7-6	TRBJ2-1	ASSLATGDNEQF
TRBV20-1	TRBJ1-1	SALAGSMNTEAF
TRBV12-3/TRBV12-4	TRBJ2-1	ASSTGTSSYNEQF
TRBV30	TRBJ1-1	AWKKRGAETEAF
TRBV27	TRBJ1-2	ASSFAGTIGGYT
TRBV30	TRBJ1-6	AWGDRSRSPLH
TRBV29-1	TRBJ2-5	SVYARQGETQY
TRBV5-6	TRBJ1-2	ASSLGDRLYGYT
TRBV18	TRBJ2-7	ASSPRGMGEQY
TRBV20-1	TRBJ2-2	SARDSRTGNTGELF
TRBV29-1	TRBJ2-1	SVQGRQGAYNEQF
TRBV5-1	TRBJ2-3	ASSLGPAGSTDTQY
TRBV4-2	TRBJ2-5	ASSRVDTQETQY
TRBV7-2	TRBJ2-7	ASSTSGTGFPPYEQY
TRBV7-2	TRBJ2-7	ASSLGWGADEQY
TRBV5-1	TRBJ2-1	ASRGTSGRSGEQF
TRBV29-1	TRBJ1-1	SVARTGGNTEAF
TRBV5-1	TRBJ2-5	ASSLELAGSQETQY
TRBV5-6	TRBJ2-3	ASIRTAGVNTQY
TRBV7-6	TRBJ2-5	ASSGKTSGFQETQY
TRBV7-9	TRBJ2-5	ATRGQIRGETQY
TRBV20-1	TRBJ2-5	SAISSGGAAETQY
TRBV20-1	TRBJ1-4	SARTDLNNEKLF
TRBV30	TRBJ2-7	AWTLLKSYEQY
TRBV4-1	TRBJ1-1	ASSQGVGDPEAF
TRBV11-2	TRBJ1-5	ASSLGDNNQPQH
TRBV20-1	TRBJ2-5	SASYKQETQY
TRBV18	TRBJ2-3	ASSPRTGQADTQY
TRBV6-1	TRBJ2-3	ASRLRDRSTDTQY
TRBV15	TRBJ2-5	ATSRLTLTRQETQY
TRBV5-1	TRBJ2-2	ASSLALASNTGELF
TRBV5-4	TRBJ2-7	ASSPFNREYEQY